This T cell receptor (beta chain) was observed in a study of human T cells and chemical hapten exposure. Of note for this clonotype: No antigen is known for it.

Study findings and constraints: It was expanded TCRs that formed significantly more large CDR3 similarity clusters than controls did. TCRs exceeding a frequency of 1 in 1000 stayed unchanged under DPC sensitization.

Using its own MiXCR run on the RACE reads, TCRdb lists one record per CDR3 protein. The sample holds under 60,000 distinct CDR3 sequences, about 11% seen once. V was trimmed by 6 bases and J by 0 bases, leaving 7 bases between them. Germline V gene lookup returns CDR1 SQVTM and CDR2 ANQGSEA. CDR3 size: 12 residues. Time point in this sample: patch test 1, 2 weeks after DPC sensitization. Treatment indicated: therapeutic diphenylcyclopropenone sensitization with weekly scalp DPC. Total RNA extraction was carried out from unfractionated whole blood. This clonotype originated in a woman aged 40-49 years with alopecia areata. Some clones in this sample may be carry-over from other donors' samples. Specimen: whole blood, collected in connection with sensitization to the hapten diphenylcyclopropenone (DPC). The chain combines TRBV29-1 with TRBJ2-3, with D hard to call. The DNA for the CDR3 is TGCAGCGTCCTTCTGAGCACAGATACGCAGTATTTT. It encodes CSVLLSTDTQYF.